These T cell receptor beta chains were read from a single sample in a study of response to subunit inactivated influenza vaccine. TCRdb ran MiXCR on the RT-PCR reads and lists one entry per CDR3 protein. The sample holds approximately 170,000 distinct CDR3 sequences, about 12% seen once. These records were also assigned to another study, of T cells expressing NK-cell markers.

Material: CD8+ T cells sorted from PBMCs, obtained roughly 12 days after vaccination. The receptors shown here come from a man over 45 who received an inactivated influenza vaccine. The CDR3 runs from the conserved cysteine through the conserved F or W. D genes are given only for firm matches. The size field is filled for only some rows; it gives once, few, many or a size class.

V gene	clone size	J gene	D gene	CDR3 DNA	CDR3 protein
TRBV9	few	TRBJ1-2	NA	TGTGCCAGCAGCGTAGATAAATCAGGGGCCAATGGCTACACCTTC	CASSVDKSGANGYTF
TRBV20-1	NA	TRBJ2-5	NA	TGCAGTGCTAGGGGTGGCGGACAGCAAATAAAAGAGACCCAGTACTTC	CSARGGGQQIKETQYF
TRBV28	few	TRBJ1-5	NA	TGTGCCAGCAGGGACGAGCAGCCCCAGCATTTT	CASRDEQPQHF
TRBV11-2	NA	TRBJ2-5	NA	TGTGCCAGCAGCGACATGCCCCAAGAGACCCAGTACTTC	CASSDMPQETQYF
TRBV7-9	NA	TRBJ1-2	NA	TGTGCCTGCAGCGATCCGCGTGCCGGTGACTATGGCTACACCTTC	CACSDPRAGDYGYTF
TRBV13	few	TRBJ2-7	NA	TGTGCCAGCAGCTACAGCGGTAGGGGAGAGCAGTACTTC	CASSYSGRGEQYF
TRBV19	few	TRBJ2-1	TRBD2	TGTGCCAGTAGTATTTATAGCGGGAGTGGCAATGAGCAGTTCTTC	CASSIYSGSGNEQFF
TRBV20-1	NA	TRBJ2-7	NA	TGCAGTGCCAGACACGAATACGAGCAGTACTTC	CSARHEYEQYF
TRBV19	NA	TRBJ1-4	TRBD1	TGTGCCAGTACCGACAGGGATGGCGGTGAAAAACTGTTTTTT	CASTDRDGGEKLFF
TRBV5-1	NA	TRBJ2-1	TRBD2	TGCGCCAGCAGCTGGGGACTAGCGGGAGTTGATGGTGAGCAGTTCTTC	CASSWGLAGVDGEQFF
TRBV29-1	many	TRBJ2-1	TRBD2	TGCAGCGTTGAAGATCTGAATAGCGGGAGGGGCAATGAGCAGTTCTTC	CSVEDLNSGRGNEQFF
TRBV4-2	NA	TRBJ1-1	NA	TGTGCCAGCAGCCAAGGGGCGGAAGCTTTCTTT	CASSQGAEAFF
TRBV29-1	few	TRBJ2-5	NA	TGCAGCGCCCAGGGAGATCAAGAGACCCAGTACTTC	CSAQGDQETQYF
TRBV4-3	few	TRBJ1-4	NA	TGCGCCAGCAGCCAAGATCGGGGCAGCGTACGGGAAAAACTGTTTTTT	CASSQDRGSVREKLFF
TRBV4-3	many	TRBJ1-5	NA	TGCGCCAGCAGGGGAGGGGAAATCAATCAGCCCCAGCATTTT	CASRGGEINQPQHF
TRBV29-1	few	TRBJ1-5	TRBD1	TGCAGCGCAACACGGAAACTCGAACAGGGGTCGAACCAGCCCCAGCATTTT	CSATRKLEQGSNQPQHF
TRBV4-3	few	TRBJ2-1	TRBD1	TGCGCCAGCAGCCAAGTCGACAGGGGGCTCGATGAGCAGTTCTTC	CASSQVDRGLDEQFF
TRBV3-1	NA	TRBJ2-5	NA	TGTGCCAGCAGCCAAGATATTTTAAGCCTCCCGTTGTACTTC	CASSQDILSLPLYF